This TCR beta chain was retrieved from a study of PD-1 blockade in classical Hodgkin lymphoma. Findings and limits, study-wide: The study found that TCR diversity rose significantly by C4D1 in CD4+ but not CD8+ cells.

Time point reported: cycle 4 day 1 (C4D1), after less than 7 weeks of nivolumab. Brentuximab vedotin exposure varied, and every patient relapsed after autologous stem cell transplantation. By magnetic negative selection, CD4+ T cells were purified from thawed PBMCs. V lost 4 bases and J lost 1, with 10 bases in between. The germline V gene encodes CDR1 MNHEY and CDR2 SVGAGI. The CDR3 loop spans 14 amino acids. Details on this clone: Its antigen is as yet unknown.

Profiling relied on immunoSEQ multiplex PCR, and the TCRdb table lists in-frame clones only, not all of them. This sample yields more than 10,000 clones, of which about 88% are seen a single time; around 0.92% belongs to the top ten. This TCR was recovered from a human donor with classical Hodgkin lymphoma. The chain joins TRBV6-5 to TRBJ1-1; D is ambiguous. Here the sequenced sample was CD4+ T cells from blood, taken before the fourth cycle of nivolumab. CDR3 loop: CASSFRSGNTEAFF. The CDR3 DNA is TGTGCCAGCAGTTTTCGGTCGGGGAACACTGAAGCTTTCTTT.